This TCR beta chain was retrieved from a study of blood T cells in healthy people across ages. In terms of origin and age, donors were healthy Caucasian individuals from Russia aged roughly 6 to 100. This clonotype has a handful of counts. Using a J-beta primer mix together with a sample-barcoded 5' primer, a second PCR was run for roughly 7 to 11 cycles. Every cDNA molecule carried a tag from a template-switch adaptor bearing 12 random nucleotides. At least 2.5 million CDR3-containing paired-end reads were obtained per sample. TCRdb passed the 5' RACE reads through MiXCR, listing each CDR3 protein once. The table lists about a million distinct CDR3 sequences, roughly 51% of them singletons, with about 22% in the top ten. V shed 1 base and J shed 2 bases, with 12 bases lying between them. CDR3 length equals 14 residues. CDR1 DFQATT and CDR2 SNEGSKA come from the germline V gene (reference sequence).

Source material: blood. The V call is TRBV20-1, the J call TRBJ2-7; D remains unclear. The sequence was collected from a woman aged 55-69 years in good health. The CDR3 bases are TGCAGTGCTAGAGCCCACCTGGGAACCTACGAGCAGTACTTC. Protein: CSARAHLGTYEQYF.